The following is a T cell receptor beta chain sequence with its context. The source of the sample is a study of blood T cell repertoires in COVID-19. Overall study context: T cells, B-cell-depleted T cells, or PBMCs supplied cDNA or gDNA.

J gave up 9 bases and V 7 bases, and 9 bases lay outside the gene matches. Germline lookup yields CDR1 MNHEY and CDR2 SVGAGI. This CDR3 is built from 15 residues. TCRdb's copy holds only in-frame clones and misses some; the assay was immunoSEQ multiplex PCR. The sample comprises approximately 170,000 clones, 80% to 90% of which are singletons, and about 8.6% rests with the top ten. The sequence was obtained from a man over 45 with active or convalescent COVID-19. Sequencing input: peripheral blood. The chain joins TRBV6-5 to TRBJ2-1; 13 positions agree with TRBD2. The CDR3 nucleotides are TGTGCCAGCAACGTAAGACTAGCGGGAGGACGTGAGCAGTTCTTC. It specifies CASNVRLAGGREQFF.